This TCR beta chain was obtained from a study of beta chain features in type 1 diabetes. With regard to this clone: Its antigen is currently unknown.

V dropped 0 bases and J dropped 4 bases, with 4 bases sitting between them. Germline V gene lookup returns CDR1 MNHNS and CDR2 SASEGT. The CDR3 contains 12 residues. Every sorted population was more than 95% pure. Expressed TCRB transcripts got sequenced, as all isolated RNA was reverse transcribed. Generated by immunoSEQ multiplex PCR, the TCRdb table keeps only in-frame clones and is missing some. This table has around 710,000 clones, around 12% appearing once. Notes on the study in general: There was a possibility that cDNA sequencing over-represented cells with high TCR expression. Researchers caution that PCR might favor shorter templates, equally among patients and controls. Shortening of TCRB CDR3s, moderate but significant, appeared in all four CD4+ subsets of Type 1 diabetes patients.

Sequenced: naive CD4+ T cells from blood. The origin of this receptor is a man aged 30-40 years with type 1 diabetes. The chain recombines TRBV6-1 with TRBJ2-7; no reliable D call. The CDR3 reads CASSEARYEQYF. CDR3 nucleotide sequence: TGTGCCAGCAGTGAAGCGAGGTACGAGCAGTACTTC.